This is a list of T cell receptor beta chains from one sample in a study of cytomegalovirus exposure and HLA in healthy donors. Repertoires were generated with immunoSEQ multiplex PCR, while TCRdb's copy carries only in-frame clones and drops some. The table has some 120,000 clones, more than 60% seen once. The sample consisted of PBMCs. Receptor source: a woman in her thirties or forties in good health and CMV-seropositive. Both conserved end residues are part of each CDR3. The order of the fields is CDR3 protein, CDR3 DNA, clone size, D gene, J gene, V gene. A D gene is named only where the DNA matches it firmly. Clone size appears in some rows only: once, few, many, or a class for an expanded clone.

cdr3_aa: CASSLGDRDSGYTF
cdr3_nt: TGCGCCAGCAGCTTGGGGGACAGGGATTCGGGCTACACCTTC
clone_size: NA
d_call: TRBD1
j_call: TRBJ1-2
v_call: TRBV5-1

cdr3_aa: CASSLYFSGNTIYF
cdr3_nt: TGTGCCAGCAGCTTGTATTTCTCTGGAAACACCATATATTTT
clone_size: once
d_call: NA
j_call: TRBJ1-3
v_call: TRBV5-6

cdr3_aa: CASSLDSEWPGANYGYTF
cdr3_nt: TGTGCCAGCAGCTTAGACTCGGAGTGGCCTGGAGCTAACTATGGCTACACCTTC
clone_size: NA
d_call: NA
j_call: TRBJ1-2
v_call: TRBV7-9

cdr3_aa: CASMGLAGGRTGELFF
cdr3_nt: TGTGCCAGCATGGGACTAGCGGGAGGAAGGACCGGGGAGCTGTTTTTT
clone_size: NA
d_call: TRBD2
j_call: TRBJ2-2
v_call: TRBV9

cdr3_aa: CATKTHRGSRPSSGNTIYF
cdr3_nt: TGTGCCACCAAAACCCACAGGGGATCAAGACCTAGCTCTGGAAACACCATATATTTT
clone_size: NA
d_call: TRBD1
j_call: TRBJ1-3
v_call: TRBV28

cdr3_aa: CASSRPTAGETQYF
cdr3_nt: TGTGCCAGCAGCCGTCCCACAGCGGGCGAGACCCAGTACTTC
clone_size: NA
d_call: NA
j_call: TRBJ2-5
v_call: TRBV7-9

cdr3_aa: CASSEIELAENTGELFF
cdr3_nt: TGCGCCAGCAGTGAGATAGAATTAGCAGAGAACACCGGGGAGCTGTTTTTT
clone_size: NA
d_call: NA
j_call: TRBJ2-2
v_call: TRBV10-1

cdr3_aa: CASSLRLAGRVGEQFF
cdr3_nt: TGTGCCAGCAGCCTCAGATTAGCCGGGAGGGTAGGGGAGCAGTTCTTC
clone_size: few
d_call: TRBD2
j_call: TRBJ2-1
v_call: TRBV7-2

cdr3_aa: CAISSGTSIGTEQFF
cdr3_nt: TGTGCCATCAGTTCCGGGACTAGCATAGGTACTGAGCAGTTCTTC
clone_size: once
d_call: TRBD2
j_call: TRBJ2-1
v_call: TRBV10-3

cdr3_aa: CASSRGDYLGDTQYF
cdr3_nt: TGTGCCAGCAGTCGCGGGGACTACCTAGGAGATACGCAGTATTTT
clone_size: NA
d_call: TRBD2
j_call: TRBJ2-3
v_call: TRBV6-5

cdr3_aa: CASSRDRGGTNQPQHF
cdr3_nt: TGTGCCAGCAGCAGGGACAGGGGAGGGACCAATCAGCCCCAGCATTTT
clone_size: NA
d_call: TRBD1
j_call: TRBJ1-5
v_call: TRBV9

cdr3_aa: CASSLGLAGGHAYF
cdr3_nt: TGTGCCAGCAGCTTAGGACTAGCGGGGGGGCACGCGTACTTC
clone_size: once
d_call: TRBD2
j_call: TRBJ2-7
v_call: TRBV11-2

cdr3_aa: CASSPDRGNQPQHF
cdr3_nt: TGTGCCAGCTCACCGGACAGGGGCAATCAGCCCCAGCATTTT
clone_size: NA
d_call: TRBD1
j_call: TRBJ1-5
v_call: TRBV18

cdr3_aa: CASSLDDSTEAFF
cdr3_nt: TGCGCCAGCAGCTTGGACGACAGCACTGAAGCTTTCTTT
clone_size: few
d_call: NA
j_call: TRBJ1-1
v_call: TRBV5-1